The 28 T cell receptor beta chains below come from one sample, sequenced in a study of cytomegalovirus exposure and HLA in healthy donors. In the PCR, 60 Vbeta and 13 Jbeta primers were used. Clones were sequenced by immunoSEQ multiplex PCR, and TCRdb holds only the in-frame ones, with some missing. The sample lists approximately 160,000 clones; around four fifths were seen once. What was sequenced was PBMCs. The receptors originated from a woman aged 18-29 years in good health and CMV-seronegative.

This clone was found a few times. V is TRBV7-9 and J is TRBJ1-1; 9 bases fit TRBD1. This CDR3 has 14 amino acids. From germline, CDR1 is SEHNR and CDR2 FQNEAQ (reference sequence). V dropped 4 bases and J dropped 1; count of bases not matched to a gene: 1. CDR3 nucleotide sequence: TGTGCCAGCAGCTCACAGGGGGCGAACACTGAAGCTTTCTTT. Translating it yields CASSSQGANTEAFF.

The rearrangement links TRBV9 to TRBJ2-7; TRBD2 matches 11 bases. The CDR3 loop spans 15 amino acids. Germline V gene sequence: CDR1 SGDLS, CDR2 YYNGEE. V shed 3 bases, J shed 0 bases, and the junction held 2 bases outside the gene matches. The CDR3 region has the DNA TGTGCCAGCAGCGAGGGACTAGCGGCCTCCTACGAGCAGTACTTC. It encodes CASSEGLAASYEQYF.

This clone ranks as medium-sized. The gene calls are TRBV4-2 and TRBJ2-7; possibly TRBD2 for D (6 bases). CDR1 and CDR2 from the germline V gene are LGHNA and YNFKEQ. The CDR3 spans 14 residues. V was clipped by 0 bases and J by 7 bases, with 13 bases between them. CDR3 DNA sequence: TGTGCCAGCAGCCAAGATTCGCGGGGCCGAGAGCAGTACTTC. Its translation: CASSQDSRGREQYF.

The chain uses TRBV7-8 and TRBJ1-6; 7 nucleotides agree with TRBD1. Unmatched junction bases numbered 17, after V lost 5 bases and J lost 10 bases. This CDR3 has 17 amino acids. The V gene's germline CDR1 is SGHVS and CDR2 FQNEAQ. CDR3 sequence reads: CASSLSVDRVTGSPLHF. CDR3 in DNA: TGTGCCAGCAGCCTTTCCGTTGACAGGGTAACAGGATCACCCCTCCACTTT.

This clone is a singleton in its sample. V and J are TRBV6-1 and TRBJ2-5; 8 bases are a match to TRBD1. The germline CDR1 and CDR2 sequences are MNHNS and SASEGT. The V gene end was trimmed by 2 bases and the J gene end by 5 bases; junction bases not matched to a gene: 10. The CDR3 totals 16 residues. The CDR3 spells CASSEILRTGSETQYF. CDR3 in DNA: TGTGCCAGCAGTGAAATCTTGCGGACAGGGAGTGAGACCCAGTACTTC.

The chain recombines TRBV11-2 with TRBJ1-3; TRBD1 agrees at 8 bases. The junction had 7 bases not matched to a gene; V was cut back by 5 bases and J by 4 bases. The germline V gene encodes CDR1 SGHAT and CDR2 FQNNGV. This CDR3 comprises 15 residues. This CDR3 is CASSETGENGNTIYF. The CDR3, as DNA: TGTGCCAGCAGCGAGACAGGGGAAAACGGAAACACCATATATTTT.

The rearrangement links TRBV5-6 to TRBJ2-3; 10 nucleotides line up with TRBD1. The CDR3 runs to 15 residues. V dropped 4 bases and J dropped 4; count of bases not matched to a gene: 6. The V gene's germline CDR1 is SGHDT and CDR2 YYEEEE. The CDR3 sequence: CASSQSGTGADTQYF. CDR3 sequence (DNA): TGTGCCAGCAGCCAATCCGGGACAGGGGCAGATACGCAGTATTTT.

The V call is TRBV19, the J call TRBJ2-7; 8 bases fit TRBD1. J was trimmed by 3 bases and V by 6 bases; bases with no gene match: 7. The V gene's germline CDR1 is LNHDA and CDR2 SQIVND (reference sequence). This CDR3 spans 14 amino acids. The CDR3 here is CASSLTGVVYEQYF. As DNA, the CDR3 is TGTGCCAGTAGCCTGACAGGGGTGGTCTACGAGCAGTACTTC.

The chain joins TRBV7-9 to TRBJ2-1; 8 positions match TRBD2. In germline, CDR1 is SEHNR, CDR2 FQNEAQ (reference sequence). This CDR3 contains 12 residues. V was pared by 1 base and J by 10 bases, with 0 bases of the junction left unmatched. The DNA of the CDR3 is TGTGCCAGCAGCTTAGTAGCGGGGGAGCAGTTCTTC. Its protein product is CASSLVAGEQFF.

The V gene is TRBV5-1, the J gene TRBJ1-6, with D perhaps TRBD1 (6 bases). V dropped 3 bases and J dropped 7 bases, with 14 bases sitting between them. CDR1 is SGHRS and CDR2 is YFSETQ in the germline V gene. This CDR3 contains 15 residues. The CDR3 region is CASSSDRQRNSPLHF. CDR3 nucleotide sequence: TGCGCCAGCAGCTCGGACAGACAGCGGAATTCACCCCTCCACTTT.

A few counts support this clone. This chain connects TRBV10-3 to TRBJ2-5; TRBD1 matches at 9 bases. Germline V CDR1 and CDR2: ENHRY, SYGVKD. The V gene end was trimmed by 2 bases and the J gene end by 2 bases; junction bases not matched to a gene: 3. The CDR3 is made up of 15 amino acids. The CDR3 coding sequence is TGTGCCATCAGTGAGGCGGGACAGGGTCAAGAGACCCAGTACTTC. The encoded protein is CAISEAGQGQETQYF.

This clone showed up just a few times. The V call is TRBV6-5, the J call TRBJ1-6; no clear D. The CDR3 is 16 amino acids. Germline assignment: CDR1 MNHEY and CDR2 SVGAGI. V lost 3 bases and J lost 6, with 15 bases in between. The CDR3 DNA follows: TGTGCCAGCAGTTATAGTAGGAGGGCCCTTAATTCACCCCTCCACTTT. It codes for CASSYSRRALNSPLHF.

The rearrangement joins TRBV4-1 to TRBJ2-5; D gene uncertain. The DNA end favors TRBJ2-7, so the J call may be wrong. The germline V gene encodes CDR1 MGHRA and CDR2 YSYEKL. CDR3 length equals 13 residues. CDR3: CASSQGAGYEQYF. As DNA, the CDR3 is TGCGCCAGCAGCCAAGGGGCAGGCTACGAGCAGTACTTC.

This clone was counted a few times. This chain joins TRBV6-5 and TRBJ1-1, with D possibly being TRBD1 (5 bases). Between the trimmed V and J ends, which lost 7 bases and 5 bases, there was a span of 14 bases. Germline CDR1 and CDR2: MNHEY and SVGAGI. The CDR3 extends over 13 amino acids. The CDR3 region is CASNLGAGTEAFF. The CDR3 bases are TGTGCCAGCAACCTAGGGGCAGGGACTGAAGCTTTCTTT.

The chain combines TRBV28 with TRBJ2-1, with 10 bases lining up with TRBD2. V shed 5 bases and J 7 bases; nucleotides not matched to a gene: 11. The CDR3 has 16 amino acids. Germline loops: CDR1 MDHEN, CDR2 SYDVKM. CDR3 amino acids: CASSLRLETSGNEQFF. CDR3 nucleotides: TGTGCCAGCAGTCTTCGTCTCGAGACTAGCGGGAATGAGCAGTTCTTC.

V usage is TRBV9 and J usage is TRBJ2-3, with D possibly TRBD2 on 5 matching bases. The V end was cut by 4 bases, the J end by 3 bases, with 18 bases between. CDR3 length: 16 residues. CDR1 SGDLS and CDR2 YYNGEE come from the germline V gene. The CDR3 region is CASSSWARSGTDTQYF. In DNA, the CDR3 is TGTGCCAGCAGCTCGTGGGCCCGCTCGGGGACAGATACGCAGTATTTT.

CDR3 loop: CASSARTGGRGEQFF. CDR3 in DNA: TGTGCCAGCAGCGCCAGGACAGGGGGCCGGGGTGAGCAGTTCTTC. The chain employs TRBV7-9 and TRBJ2-1; 11 nucleotides line up with TRBD1. The germline CDR1 and CDR2 sequences are SEHNR and FQNEAQ (reference sequence). This CDR3 comprises 15 residues. V lost 5 bases, J lost 9 bases, and 9 bases stayed unmatched.

The chain links TRBV7-9 to TRBJ2-1; no definite D call. The CDR3 has 14 amino acids. CDR1 is SEHNR, CDR2 FQNEAQ, per germline (reference sequence). V was trimmed by 3 bases and J by 1 base, leaving 7 bases between them. The CDR3 here is CASSLQASYNEQFF. The CDR3, as DNA: TGTGCCAGCAGCTTGCAGGCTTCCTACAATGAGCAGTTCTTC.

The CDR3: CASSLTGVGANEKLFF. The CDR3 nucleotides are TGTGCCAGCAGCTTGACAGGGGTTGGGGCTAATGAAAAACTGTTTTTT. This chain connects TRBV7-9 to TRBJ1-4, with 8 bases that match TRBD1. CDR1 and CDR2 from the germline V gene are SEHNR and FQNEAQ (reference sequence). The CDR3 spans 16 residues. V was clipped by 3 bases and J by 3 bases; unmatched bases: 6.

This sequence joins TRBV2 and TRBJ2-7; 10 bases align to TRBD1. This CDR3 contains 13 residues. The trim removed 4 bases at V and 7 bases at J, leaving 4 bases unmatched. Germline CDR1 and CDR2: SNHLY and FYNNEI. CDR3 in DNA: TGTGCCAGCAGTGGACAGGGGGCGTGGGAGCAGTACTTC. It encodes CASSGQGAWEQYF.

This clone has more than one count but fewer than ten. This chain links TRBV27 with TRBJ1-4, with D unclear. Trimming removed 1 base from V and 0 bases from J, with 6 bases in between. The CDR3 consists of 15 residues. From germline, CDR1 is MNHEY and CDR2 SMNVEV (reference sequence). CDR3 nucleotides: TGTGCCAGCAGTTTATTGGGAGCAACTAATGAAAAACTGTTTTTT. Its protein is CASSLLGATNEKLFF.

The genes are TRBV7-8 and TRBJ1-6, with a weak D call TRBD1 (5 bases). V was cut by 0 bases and J by 8 bases, with 8 bases left in between. The CDR3 sequence is 14 residues long. CDR1 and CDR2 from the germline V gene are SGHVS and FQNEAQ. CDR3 loop: CASSLAGLDSPLHF. The CDR3 DNA reads as TGTGCCAGCAGCTTAGCGGGGCTCGATTCACCCCTCCACTTT.

The CDR3 sequence is CASSLVVSGYSGNTIYF. In DNA form, the CDR3 reads TGTGCCAGCAGTTTGGTGGTTTCAGGGTACTCTGGAAACACCATATATTTT. The V call is TRBV28, the J call TRBJ1-3; D might be TRBD1 (5 bases). The CDR3 covers 17 residues. Germline loops: CDR1 MDHEN, CDR2 SYDVKM. V was shortened by 3 bases and J by 0 bases, with 15 bases between the two germline ends.

On this clone: Other DNA sequences in the same sample also yield this CDR3. The V gene is TRBV5-1, the J gene TRBJ2-7; TRBD1 agrees at 10 bases. Germline V CDR1 and CDR2: SGHRS, YFSETQ. CDR3 length equals 14 residues. Trimming removed 4 bases from V and 7 bases from J; junction bases left unmatched: 8. CDR3 in amino acids: CASSQGTGVGEQYF. DNA of the CDR3: TGCGCCAGCAGCCAAGGGACAGGGGTTGGGGAGCAGTACTTC.

This chain joins TRBV28 and TRBJ2-2, with a weak D call TRBD2 (6 bases). CDR3 length equals 13 residues. Trimming cost V 8 bases and J 4 bases, with 11 bases left between them. Germline assignment: CDR1 MDHEN and CDR2 SYDVKM. CDR3 bases: TGTGCCAGCGGGTCGGGGGTCACCGGGGAGCTGTTTTTT. Translated: CASGSGVTGELFF.

Turning to this clone: The junction departs from germline at one end; a sequencing error may be responsible. This chain links TRBV6-5 with TRBJ2-2; no firm D call. The CDR3 has 16 amino acids. Germline V gene lookup returns CDR1 MNHEY and CDR2 SVGAGI. CDR3 DNA sequence: TGTGCCAGCAGTCACTCGAGACAACCCCCCACCGGGGAGCTGTTTTTT. The encoded protein is CASSHSRQPPTGELFF.

For the CDR3, the DNA is TGTGCCAGTAGGATACAGGGGGCTAGCAATCAGCCCCAGCATTTT. Encoded protein: CASRIQGASNQPQHF. This chain uses TRBV19 with TRBJ1-5, with 9 bases matching TRBD1. The CDR3 spans 15 residues. V dropped 6 bases and J dropped 0; count of bases not matched to a gene: 3. The germline CDR1 and CDR2 sequences are LNHDA and SQIVND (reference sequence).

The chain combines TRBV5-1 with TRBJ2-5, with D possibly matching TRBD2 (5 bases). The length of the CDR3 is 19 residues. Germline V gene data show CDR1 as SGHRS and CDR2 as YFSETQ. Trimming shortened V by 4 bases and J by 3 bases, and 28 bases separated the two germline ends. The CDR3 DNA follows: TGCGCCAGCAGCCGTGGTTTTGGAGTTTGGGGAAGCGGAGAAGAGACCCAGTACTTC. As protein: CASSRGFGVWGSGEETQYF.